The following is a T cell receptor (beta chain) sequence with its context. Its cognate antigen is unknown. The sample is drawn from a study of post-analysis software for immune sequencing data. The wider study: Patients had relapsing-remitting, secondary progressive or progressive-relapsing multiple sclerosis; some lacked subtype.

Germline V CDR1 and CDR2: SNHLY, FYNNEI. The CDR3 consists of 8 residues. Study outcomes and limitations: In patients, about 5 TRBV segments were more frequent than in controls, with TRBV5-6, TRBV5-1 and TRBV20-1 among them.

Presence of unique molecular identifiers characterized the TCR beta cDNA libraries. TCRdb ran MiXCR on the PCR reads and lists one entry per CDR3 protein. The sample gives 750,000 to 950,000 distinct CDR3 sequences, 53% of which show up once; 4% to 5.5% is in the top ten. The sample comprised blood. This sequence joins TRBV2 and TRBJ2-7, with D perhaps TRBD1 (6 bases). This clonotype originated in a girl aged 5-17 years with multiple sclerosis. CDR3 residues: CAWDNTYF. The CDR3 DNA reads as TGTGCGTGGGACAACACGTACTTC.